This T cell receptor beta chain was identified during a study of vaccination effects on CD4 cells after COVID-19. Study summary: The cohort was immunized with two doses of either the BNT162b2 or mRNA-1273 vaccine.

Sequencing followed a ViraFEST assay step that expanded antigen-specific CD4+ T cells with viral peptide pools. Following culture for roughly 10 days, CD4+ T cells were isolated. Nucleocapsid antibodies were negative in the vaccine recipients, who had never had SARS-CoV-2 infection. Cultures used 1.5 million to 2 million PBMC per well, 9 to 10 IU/ml IL-2 and 10 ug/ml peptides. J was trimmed by 1 base and V by 5 bases; bases with no gene match: 7. CDR1 and CDR2 (germline): SGHRS, YFSETQ. The CDR3 contains 16 residues. To note about this clone: Its cognate antigen is unknown.

The repertoire was sequenced with immunoSEQ multiplex PCR; TCRdb's copy has only in-frame clones and lacks some. The sample includes tens of thousands of clones, approximately 70% of them seen just once. This TCR derives from a human donor who received a COVID-19 vaccine. This chain joins TRBV5-1 and TRBJ2-2; 8 nucleotides match TRBD1. The material sequenced was CD4+ T cells from PBMCs cultured with HCoV-OC43 spike peptides, taken before COVID-19 vaccination. Subset indicated: HCoV-OC43 spike overlapping peptide pool stimulation. CDR3 DNA sequence: TGCGCCAGCAGATCAACGACAGGGGTGAACACCGGGGAGCTGTTTTTT. Its protein product is CASRSTTGVNTGELFF. The complete variable domain, with remaining parts taken from reference TRBV5-1 and TRBJ2-2, reads KAGVTQTPRYLIKTRGQQVTLSCSPISGHRSVSWYQQTPGQGLQFLFEYFSETQRNKGNFPGRFSGRQFSNSRSEMNVSTLELGDSALYLCASRSTTGVNTGELFFGEGSRLTVL.